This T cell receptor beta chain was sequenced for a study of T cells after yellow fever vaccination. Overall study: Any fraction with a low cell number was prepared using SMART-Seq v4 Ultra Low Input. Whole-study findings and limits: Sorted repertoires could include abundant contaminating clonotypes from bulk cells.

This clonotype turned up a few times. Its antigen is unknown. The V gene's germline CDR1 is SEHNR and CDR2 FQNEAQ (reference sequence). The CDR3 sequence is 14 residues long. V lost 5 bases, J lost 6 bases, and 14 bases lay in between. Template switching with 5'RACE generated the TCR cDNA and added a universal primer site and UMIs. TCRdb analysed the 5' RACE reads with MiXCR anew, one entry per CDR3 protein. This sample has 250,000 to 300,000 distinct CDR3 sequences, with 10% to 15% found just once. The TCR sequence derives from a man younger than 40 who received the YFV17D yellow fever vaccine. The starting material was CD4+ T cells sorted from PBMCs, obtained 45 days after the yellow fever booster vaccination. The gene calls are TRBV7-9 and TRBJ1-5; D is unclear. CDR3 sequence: CASSGGEGFQPQHF. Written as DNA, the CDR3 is TGTGCCAGCAGCGGCGGGGAGGGTTTTCAGCCCCAGCATTTT.